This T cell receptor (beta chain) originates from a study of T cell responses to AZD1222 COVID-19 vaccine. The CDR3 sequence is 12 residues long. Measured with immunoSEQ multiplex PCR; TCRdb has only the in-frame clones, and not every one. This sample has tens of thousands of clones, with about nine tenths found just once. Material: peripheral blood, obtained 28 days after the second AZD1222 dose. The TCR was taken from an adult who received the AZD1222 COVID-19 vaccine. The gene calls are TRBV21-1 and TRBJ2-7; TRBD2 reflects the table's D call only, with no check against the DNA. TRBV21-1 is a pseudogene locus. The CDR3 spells CASSKSYREQYF. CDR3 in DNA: TGTGCCAGCAGCAAATCCTATCGCGAGCAGTACTTC.